This note documents a single T cell receptor beta chain sequence. This sample stems from a study of blood T cell repertoires in COVID-19. The repertoire was sequenced with immunoSEQ multiplex PCR; TCRdb's copy has only in-frame clones and lacks some. The table has around 160,000 clones, approximately 86% seen once. The CDR3 loop spans 16 amino acids. Germline assignment: CDR1 LNHDA and CDR2 SQIVND (reference sequence). V shed 5 bases, J shed 6 bases, and the junction held 13 bases outside the gene matches. Everyone who took part was roughly 18 to 89 years old, and they came from roughly 25 US areas. The TCR sequence derives from a woman in her forties who had been exposed to COVID-19. The rearrangement links TRBV19 to TRBJ1-2; 9 bases match TRBD1. Sequenced: PBMCs or T cells enriched from blood (not recorded which). The CDR3 sequence is CASSPNRGQGFDGYTF. In DNA, the CDR3 is TGTGCCAGTAGTCCGAACAGGGGGCAGGGATTCGATGGCTACACCTTC.